The sequence of this T cell receptor beta chain was determined in a study of blood T cell repertoires in COVID-19. The CDR3 covers 15 residues. Trimming stripped 3 bases from V and 4 bases from J, with 14 bases between. Germline lookup yields CDR1 MNHNS and CDR2 SASEGT. In the authors' methods: Estimation of nucleated cell counts was performed using reference gene primer amplification. The repertoire was sequenced with immunoSEQ multiplex PCR; TCRdb's copy has only in-frame clones and lacks some. V, J and clone size reflect that table, while D and trimming were determined from the DNA. The sample yields about 250,000 clones, more than 65% seen once.

Sequenced material: peripheral blood. The J gene is TRBJ2-3, the V gene TRBV6-1; D perhaps matches TRBD2 (5 bases). The receptor comes from a woman older than 75 with acute or convalescent COVID-19. The CDR3 loop is CASSDGGRRADTQYF. For the CDR3, the DNA is TGTGCCAGCAGTGACGGTGGGAGACGAGCAGATACGCAGTATTTT.